These T cell receptor beta chains were read from a single sample in a study of T cell repertoires in cytomegalovirus infection. From the reads, TCRdb called clonotypes with MiXCR, one entry per CDR3 protein. The data contain 700,000 to 850,000 distinct CDR3 sequences, approximately 29% of them seen just once; the ten biggest clones take up 9.5% to 15%. Their target antigens are unknown. Sample: cultured CD8+ T cells from PBMCs, taken from culture after CMV antigen stimulation. The receptor source for this set is a human donor in good health (CMV status not recorded). Some clones in this sample may be carry-over from other donors' samples. CDR3s include the opening cysteine and the closing phenylalanine or tryptophan. A D gene is named only where the DNA matches it firmly. Where a row states a size, it is once, few, many or the class of an expanded clone; other rows omit it.

once	TRBJ2-2	TRBV24-1	TRBD2	CATSDFWGGVTGELFF	TGTGCCACCAGTGATTTTTGGGGAGGGGTCACCGGGGAGCTGTTTTTT
few	TRBJ1-4	TRBV6-5	NA	CASTGSGDEKLFF	TGTGCCAGCACTGGGTCCGGTGATGAAAAACTGTTTTTT
few	TRBJ2-7	TRBV5-8	TRBD1	CASSLPGTGIGYEQYF	TGTGCCAGCAGCTTGCCGGGGACAGGGATAGGATACGAGCAGTACTTC
few	TRBJ1-4	TRBV2	NA	CASSDKGLRATNEKLFF	TGTGCCAGCAGTGATAAGGGCTTGAGGGCAACTAATGAAAAACTGTTTTTT
NA	TRBJ1-2	TRBV20-1	TRBD1	CSARDSGTGDRYGYTF	TGCAGTGCTAGAGATTCCGGGACAGGAGATCGTTATGGCTACACCTTC
NA	TRBJ1-2	TRBV7-9	NA	CASSPKEAGDGYTF	TGTGCCAGCAGCCCAAAGGAGGCAGGGGATGGCTACACCTTC
NA	TRBJ1-2	TRBV10-1	NA	CASSEMAGAGYTF	TGCGCCAGCAGTGAGATGGCAGGAGCGGGCTACACCTTC
NA	TRBJ1-5	TRBV6-2/TRBV6-3	NA	CASMWGGGDQPQHF	TGTGCCAGCATGTGGGGTGGGGGCGATCAGCCCCAGCATTTT
many	TRBJ1-1	TRBV13	TRBD1	CASRDRGDTEAFF	TGTGCCAGCCGGGACAGGGGGGACACTGAAGCTTTCTTT
NA	TRBJ2-1	TRBV4-3	NA	CASSPSGTDLYNEQFF	TGCGCCAGCAGCCCCTCCGGGACTGACTTATACAATGAGCAGTTCTTC
few	TRBJ2-1	TRBV6-2/TRBV6-3	NA	CASSYSGRRLRGLYNEQFF	TGTGCCAGCAGTTACTCGGGTCGGAGGTTAAGGGGCCTTTACAATGAGCAGTTCTTC
NA	TRBJ2-2	TRBV7-3	TRBD1	CVSSEQGMVSHTGELFF	TGTGTCAGCAGCGAACAGGGGATGGTATCTCACACCGGGGAGCTGTTTTTT
NA	TRBJ2-7	TRBV7-8	NA	CASSLSYSGAASEEQYF	TGTGCCAGCAGCTTAAGCTACTCGGGGGCCGCCTCTGAAGAGCAGTACTTC
many	TRBJ1-5	TRBV7-8	NA	CASSFEGGIDQPQHF	TGTGCCAGCAGCTTCGAAGGGGGTATAGATCAGCCCCAGCATTTT
NA	TRBJ2-1	TRBV5-6	TRBD2	CASSLSPTSASLNKQFF	TGTGCCAGCAGCTTGAGCCCTACTAGCGCCAGCCTTAATAAGCAGTTCTTC
few	TRBJ2-7	TRBV7-6	NA	CASSFGTQSSYEQYF	TGTGCCAGCAGCTTCGGGACCCAGAGCTCCTACGAGCAGTACTTC